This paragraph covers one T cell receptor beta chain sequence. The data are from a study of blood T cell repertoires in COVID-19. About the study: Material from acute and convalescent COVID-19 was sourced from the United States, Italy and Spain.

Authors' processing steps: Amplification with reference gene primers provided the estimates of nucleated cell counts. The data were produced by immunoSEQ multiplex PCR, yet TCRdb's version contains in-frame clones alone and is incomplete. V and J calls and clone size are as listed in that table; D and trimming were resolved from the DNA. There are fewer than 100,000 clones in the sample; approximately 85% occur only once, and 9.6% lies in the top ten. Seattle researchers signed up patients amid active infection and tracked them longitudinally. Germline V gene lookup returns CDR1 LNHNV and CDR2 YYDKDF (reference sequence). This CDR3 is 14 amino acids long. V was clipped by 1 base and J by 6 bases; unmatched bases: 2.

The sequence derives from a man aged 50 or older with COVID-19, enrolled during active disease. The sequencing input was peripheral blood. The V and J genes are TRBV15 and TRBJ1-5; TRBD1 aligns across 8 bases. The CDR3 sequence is CATSRGTGFQPQHF. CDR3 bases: TGTGCCACCAGCAGAGGGACAGGGTTTCAGCCCCAGCATTTT. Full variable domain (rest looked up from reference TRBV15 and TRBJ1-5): DAMVIQNPRYQVTQFGKPVTLSCSQTLNHNVMYWYQQKSSQAPKLLFHYYDKDFNNEADTPDNFQSRRPNTSFCFLDIRSPGLGDTAMYLCATSRGTGFQPQHFGDGTRLSIL.